The clone carrying this T cell receptor beta chain was counted between two and nine times. What it binds is not known. With 6 bases removed from V and 2 bases from J, the gap between germline ends came to 16 bases. Germline V gives CDR1 MNHEY, CDR2 SMNVEV (reference sequence). CDR3 length: 15 amino acids. Expressed TCRB transcripts were sequenced because the isolated RNA had all been reverse transcribed beforehand. The repertoire was sequenced with immunoSEQ multiplex PCR; TCRdb's copy has only in-frame clones and lacks some. The sample carries roughly 150,000 clones, 6% to 9% recorded once. This sample was taken from a study of beta chain features in type 1 diabetes. Notes on the study in general: For Type 1 diabetes patients, all four CD4+ subsets carried TCRB CDR3s that were moderately but significantly shorter.

The chain couples TRBV27 to TRBJ1-2; weak D call: TRBD1 (6 bases). Sequenced input: central memory CD4+ T cells from blood. The origin of this receptor is a man aged 18-30 years with type 1 diabetes. In DNA, the CDR3 is TGTGCCAGCAGAACCGCGGACAGCCCGAACTATGGCTACACCTTC. Translation gives CASRTADSPNYGYTF.